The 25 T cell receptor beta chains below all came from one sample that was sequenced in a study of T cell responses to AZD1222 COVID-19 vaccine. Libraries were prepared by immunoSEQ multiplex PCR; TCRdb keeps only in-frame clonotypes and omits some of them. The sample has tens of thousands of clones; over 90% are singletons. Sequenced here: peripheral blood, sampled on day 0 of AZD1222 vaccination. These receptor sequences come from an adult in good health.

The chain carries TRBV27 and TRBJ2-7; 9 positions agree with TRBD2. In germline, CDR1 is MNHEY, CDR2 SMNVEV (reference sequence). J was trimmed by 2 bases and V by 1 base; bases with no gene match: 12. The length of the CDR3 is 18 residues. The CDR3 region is CASSLFLSLAGETYEQYF. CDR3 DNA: TGTGCCAGCAGTTTATTCCTCTCCTTAGCGGGGGAGACCTACGAGCAGTACTTC.

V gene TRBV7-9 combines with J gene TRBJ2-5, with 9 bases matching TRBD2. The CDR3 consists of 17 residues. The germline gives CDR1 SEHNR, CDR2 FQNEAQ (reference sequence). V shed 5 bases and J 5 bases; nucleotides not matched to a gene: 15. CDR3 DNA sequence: TGTGCCAGCAGCCTTTGGGGGACTAGCCTCAGTTTGGAGACCCAGTACTTC. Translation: CASSLWGTSLSLETQYF.

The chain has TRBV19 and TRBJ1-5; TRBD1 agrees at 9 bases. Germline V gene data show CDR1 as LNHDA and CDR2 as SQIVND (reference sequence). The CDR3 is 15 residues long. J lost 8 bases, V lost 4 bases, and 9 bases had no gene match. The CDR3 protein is CASSNPDRGVKPQHF. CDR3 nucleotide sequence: TGTGCCAGTAGTAATCCGGACAGGGGTGTAAAGCCCCAGCATTTT.

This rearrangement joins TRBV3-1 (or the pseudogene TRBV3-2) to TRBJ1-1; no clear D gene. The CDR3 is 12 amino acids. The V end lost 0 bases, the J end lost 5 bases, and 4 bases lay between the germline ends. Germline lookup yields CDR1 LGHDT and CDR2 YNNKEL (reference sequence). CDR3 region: CASSQEGTEAFF. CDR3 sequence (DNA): TGTGCCAGCAGCCAAGAAGGTACTGAAGCTTTCTTT.

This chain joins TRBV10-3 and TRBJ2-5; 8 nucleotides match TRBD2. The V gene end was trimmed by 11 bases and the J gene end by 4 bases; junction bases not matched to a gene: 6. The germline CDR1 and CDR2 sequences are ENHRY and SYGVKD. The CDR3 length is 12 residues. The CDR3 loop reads CASGGMGETQYF. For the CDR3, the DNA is TGTGCCTCGGGGGGGATGGGAGAGACCCAGTACTTC.

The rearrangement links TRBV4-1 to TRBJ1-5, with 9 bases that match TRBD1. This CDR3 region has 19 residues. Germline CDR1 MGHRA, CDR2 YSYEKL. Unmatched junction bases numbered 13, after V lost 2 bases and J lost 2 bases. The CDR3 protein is CASSQHASGQGGGNQPQHF. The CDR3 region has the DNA TGCGCCAGCAGCCAACACGCCTCGGGACAGGGTGGGGGCAATCAGCCCCAGCATTTT.

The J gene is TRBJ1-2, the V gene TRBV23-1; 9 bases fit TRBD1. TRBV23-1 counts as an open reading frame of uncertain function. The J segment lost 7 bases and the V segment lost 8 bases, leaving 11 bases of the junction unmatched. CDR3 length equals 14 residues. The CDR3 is CASLQQGAPPGYTF. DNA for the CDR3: TGCGCCAGCCTTCAACAGGGGGCACCGCCTGGCTACACCTTC.

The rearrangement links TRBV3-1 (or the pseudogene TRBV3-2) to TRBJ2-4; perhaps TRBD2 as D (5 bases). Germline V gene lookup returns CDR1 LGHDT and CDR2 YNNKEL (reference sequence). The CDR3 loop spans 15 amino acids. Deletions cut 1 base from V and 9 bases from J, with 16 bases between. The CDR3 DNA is TGTGCCAGCAGCCAAGGGGGAGCCACCCTCACCATTCAGTACTTC. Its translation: CASSQGGATLTIQYF.

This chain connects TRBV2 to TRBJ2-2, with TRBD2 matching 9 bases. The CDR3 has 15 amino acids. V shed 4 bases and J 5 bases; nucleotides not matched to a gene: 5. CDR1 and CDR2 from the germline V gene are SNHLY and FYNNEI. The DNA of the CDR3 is TGTGCCAGCAGTGCCCTAGCGGGGAAAACCGGGGAGCTGTTTTTT. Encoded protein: CASSALAGKTGELFF.

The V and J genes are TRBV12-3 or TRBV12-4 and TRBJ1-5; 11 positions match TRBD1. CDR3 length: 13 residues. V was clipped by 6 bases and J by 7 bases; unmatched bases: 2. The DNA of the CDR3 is TGTGCCAGCAGGGACAGGGGGCAACAGCCCCAGCATTTT. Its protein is CASRDRGQQPQHF.

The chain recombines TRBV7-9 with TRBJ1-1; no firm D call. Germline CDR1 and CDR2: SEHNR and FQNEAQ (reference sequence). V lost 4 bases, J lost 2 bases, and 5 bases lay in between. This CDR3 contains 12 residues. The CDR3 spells CASSWVNTEAFF. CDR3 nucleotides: TGTGCCAGCAGCTGGGTAAACACTGAAGCTTTCTTT.

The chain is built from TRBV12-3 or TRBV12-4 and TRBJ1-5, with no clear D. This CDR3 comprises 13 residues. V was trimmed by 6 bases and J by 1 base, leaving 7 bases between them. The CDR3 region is CASREQSNQPQHF. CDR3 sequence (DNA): TGTGCCAGCAGAGAGCAGAGCAATCAGCCCCAGCATTTT.

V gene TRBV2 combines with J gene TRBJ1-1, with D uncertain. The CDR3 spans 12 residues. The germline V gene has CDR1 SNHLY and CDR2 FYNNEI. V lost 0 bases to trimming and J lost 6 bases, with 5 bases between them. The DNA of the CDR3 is TGTGCCAGCAGTGAAGCGCGCCCTGAAGCTTTCTTT. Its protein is CASSEARPEAFF.

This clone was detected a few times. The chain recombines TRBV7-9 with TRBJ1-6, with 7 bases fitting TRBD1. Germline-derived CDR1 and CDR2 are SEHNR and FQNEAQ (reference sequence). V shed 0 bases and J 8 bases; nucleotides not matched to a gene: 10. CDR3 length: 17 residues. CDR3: CASSLALPTGKYSPLHF. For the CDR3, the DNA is TGTGCCAGCAGCTTAGCTTTACCGACAGGGAAGTATTCACCCCTCCACTTT.

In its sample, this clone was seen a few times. In nucleotides, the CDR3 is TGTGCCAGCAGTTTTGACAGGGTTAGTGGCTACACCTTC. Encoded protein: CASSFDRVSGYTF. The V and J genes are TRBV12-3 or TRBV12-4 and TRBJ1-2; 7 nucleotides align to TRBD1. V gave up 3 bases and J gave up 7 bases; unmatched junction bases: 5. The CDR3 has 13 residues.

The CDR3 sequence: CASSPRGDRVWPQHF. In DNA, the CDR3 is TGTGCCAGCAGCCCTCGGGGGGACAGGGTTTGGCCCCAGCATTTT. The chain recombines TRBV7-6 with TRBJ1-5, with TRBD1 matching over 9 bases. With V trimmed by 5 bases and J by 9 bases, 11 bases remained unmatched. The CDR3 contains 15 residues. Germline V gives CDR1 SGHVS, CDR2 FNYEAQ.

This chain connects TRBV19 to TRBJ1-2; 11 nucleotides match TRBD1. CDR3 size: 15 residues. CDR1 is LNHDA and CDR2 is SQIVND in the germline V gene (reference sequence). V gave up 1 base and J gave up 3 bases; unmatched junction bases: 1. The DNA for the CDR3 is TGTGCCAGTAGTATAGGGACAGGGGGCTACTATGGCTACACCTTC. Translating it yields CASSIGTGGYYGYTF.

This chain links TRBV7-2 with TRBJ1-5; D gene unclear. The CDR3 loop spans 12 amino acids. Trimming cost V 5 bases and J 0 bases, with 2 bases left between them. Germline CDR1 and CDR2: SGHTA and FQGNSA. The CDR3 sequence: CASSNSNQPQHF. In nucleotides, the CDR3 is TGTGCCAGCAGCAATAGCAATCAGCCCCAGCATTTT.

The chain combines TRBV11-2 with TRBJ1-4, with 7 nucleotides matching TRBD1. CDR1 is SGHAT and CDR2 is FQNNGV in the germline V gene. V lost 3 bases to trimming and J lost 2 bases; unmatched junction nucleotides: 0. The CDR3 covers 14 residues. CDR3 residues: CASSLTGTNEKLFF. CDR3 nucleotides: TGTGCCAGCAGCTTGACAGGGACTAATGAAAAACTGTTTTTT. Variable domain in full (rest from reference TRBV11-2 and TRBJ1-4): EAGVAQSPRYKIIEKRQSVAFWCNPISGHATLYWYQQILGQGPKLLIQFQNNGVVDDSQLPKDRFSAERLKGVDSTLKIQPAKLEDSAVYLCASSLTGTNEKLFFGSGTQLSVL.

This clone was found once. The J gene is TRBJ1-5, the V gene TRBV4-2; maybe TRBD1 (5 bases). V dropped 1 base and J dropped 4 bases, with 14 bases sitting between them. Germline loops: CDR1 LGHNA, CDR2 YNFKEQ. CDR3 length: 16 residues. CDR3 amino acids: CASSQGERQGNQPQHF. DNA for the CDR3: TGTGCCAGCAGCCAAGGGGAAAGGCAGGGTAATCAGCCCCAGCATTTT.

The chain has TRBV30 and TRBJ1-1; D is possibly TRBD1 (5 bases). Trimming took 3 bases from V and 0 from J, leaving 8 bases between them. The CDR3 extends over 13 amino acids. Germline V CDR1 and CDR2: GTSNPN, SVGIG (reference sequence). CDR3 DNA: TGTGCCTGGAGCCCAGGGCTGAACACTGAAGCTTTCTTT. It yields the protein CAWSPGLNTEAFF.

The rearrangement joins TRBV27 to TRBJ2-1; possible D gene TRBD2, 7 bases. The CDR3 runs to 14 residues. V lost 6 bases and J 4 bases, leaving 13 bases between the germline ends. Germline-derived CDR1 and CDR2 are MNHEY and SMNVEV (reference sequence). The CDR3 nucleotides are TGTGCCAGCAGGGGAGGGGGGGGTTACAATGAGCAGTTCTTC. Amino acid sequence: CASRGGGGYNEQFF.

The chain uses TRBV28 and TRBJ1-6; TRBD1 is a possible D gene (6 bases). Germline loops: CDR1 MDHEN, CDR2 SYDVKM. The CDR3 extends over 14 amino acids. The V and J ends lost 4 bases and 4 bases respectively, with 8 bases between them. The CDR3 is CASSSTGYNSPLHF. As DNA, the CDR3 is TGTGCCAGCAGTTCCACAGGGTATAATTCACCCCTCCACTTT.

In DNA form, the CDR3 reads TGTGCCAGCAGCTTATATGGCCCTTACGAGCAGTACTTC. It encodes CASSLYGPYEQYF. This chain joins TRBV5-4 and TRBJ2-7; D uncertain. The germline gives CDR1 SGHNT, CDR2 YYREEE (reference sequence). This CDR3 region has 13 residues. V lost 2 bases, J lost 4 bases, and 10 bases lay in between.

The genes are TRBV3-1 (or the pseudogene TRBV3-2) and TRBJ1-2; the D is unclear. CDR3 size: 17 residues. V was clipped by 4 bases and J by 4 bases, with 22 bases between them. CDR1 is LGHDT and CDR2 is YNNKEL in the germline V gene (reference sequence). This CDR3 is CASSPLGTWGTAYGYTF. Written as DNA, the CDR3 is TGTGCCAGCAGCCCCCTGGGTACGTGGGGAACGGCCTATGGCTACACCTTC.